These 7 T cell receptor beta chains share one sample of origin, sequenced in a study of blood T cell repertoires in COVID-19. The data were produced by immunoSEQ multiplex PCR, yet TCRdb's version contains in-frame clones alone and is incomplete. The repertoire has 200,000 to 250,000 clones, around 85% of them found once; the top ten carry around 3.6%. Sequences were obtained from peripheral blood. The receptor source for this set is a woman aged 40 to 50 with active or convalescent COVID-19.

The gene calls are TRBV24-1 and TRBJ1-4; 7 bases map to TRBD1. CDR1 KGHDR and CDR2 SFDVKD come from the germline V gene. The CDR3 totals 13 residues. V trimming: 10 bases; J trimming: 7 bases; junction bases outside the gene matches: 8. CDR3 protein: CATAGGLGEKLFF. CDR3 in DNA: TGTGCCACGGCAGGGGGATTAGGTGAAAAACTGTTTTTT.

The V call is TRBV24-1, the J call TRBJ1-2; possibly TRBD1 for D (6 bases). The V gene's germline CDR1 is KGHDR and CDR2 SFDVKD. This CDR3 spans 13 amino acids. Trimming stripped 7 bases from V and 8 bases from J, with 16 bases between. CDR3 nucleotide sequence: TGTGCCACCAGCCGTCAGGGGTTGGGGGGCTACACCTTC. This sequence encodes CATSRQGLGGYTF.

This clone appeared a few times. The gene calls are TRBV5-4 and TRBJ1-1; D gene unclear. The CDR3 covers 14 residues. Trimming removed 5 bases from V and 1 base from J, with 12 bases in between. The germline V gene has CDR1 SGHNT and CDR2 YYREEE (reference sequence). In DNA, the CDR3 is TGTGCCAGCAGACTAGGGTTGGAGAACACTGAAGCTTTCTTT. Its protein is CASRLGLENTEAFF.

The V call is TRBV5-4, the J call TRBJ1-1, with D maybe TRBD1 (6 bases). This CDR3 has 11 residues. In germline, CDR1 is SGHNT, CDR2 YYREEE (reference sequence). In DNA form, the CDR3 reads TGTGTCTCAGGGGAAAACACTGAAGCTTTCTTT. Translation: CVSGENTEAFF.

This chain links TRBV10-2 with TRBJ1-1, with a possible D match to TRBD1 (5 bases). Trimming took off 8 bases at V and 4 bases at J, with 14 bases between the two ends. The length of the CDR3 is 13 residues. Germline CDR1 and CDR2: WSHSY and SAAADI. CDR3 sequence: CASSSSGGTEAFF. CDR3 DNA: TGCGCCAGCTCCTCGTCCGGGGGCACTGAAGCTTTCTTT.

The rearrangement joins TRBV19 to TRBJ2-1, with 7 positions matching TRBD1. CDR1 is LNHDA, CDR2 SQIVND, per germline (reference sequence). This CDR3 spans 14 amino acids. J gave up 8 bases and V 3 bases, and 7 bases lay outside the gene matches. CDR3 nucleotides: TGTGCCAGTAGTATGGATAACAGGGGTGATGAGCAGTTCTTC. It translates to CASSMDNRGDEQFF.

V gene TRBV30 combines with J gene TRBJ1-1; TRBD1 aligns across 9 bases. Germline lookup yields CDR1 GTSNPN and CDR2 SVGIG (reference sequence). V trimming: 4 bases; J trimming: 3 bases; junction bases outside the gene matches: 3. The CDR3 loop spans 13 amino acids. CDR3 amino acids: CAWKDRGYTEAFF. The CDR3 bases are TGTGCCTGGAAGGACAGGGGCTACACTGAAGCTTTCTTT. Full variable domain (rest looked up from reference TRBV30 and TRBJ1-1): SQTIHQWPATLVQPVGSPLSLECTVEGTSNPNLYWYRQAAGRGLQLLFYSVGIGQISSEVPQNLSASRPQDRQFILSSKKLLLSDSGFYLCAWKDRGYTEAFFGQGTRLTVV.